Each of the 16 T cell receptor beta chains below was sequenced from the same sample in a study of cytomegalovirus exposure and HLA in healthy donors. The PCR was carried out with 60 Vbeta primers and 13 Jbeta primers. The protocol was immunoSEQ multiplex PCR, while the TCRdb copy is restricted to in-frame clones and leaves out a portion. In the table there are about 120,000 clones, over 60% of which are singletons. Sequencing was carried out using PBMCs. The receptors derive from a woman aged 25 to 39 in good health and CMV-seronegative.

This clone was detected once. This chain links TRBV20-1 with TRBJ2-1, with D perhaps TRBD1 (6 bases). Germline V lookup: CDR1 DFQATT, CDR2 SNEGSKA (reference sequence). The V and J ends lost 6 bases and 16 bases respectively, with 16 bases between them. The CDR3 extends over 10 amino acids. CDR3 amino acids: CSANREGEFF. DNA for the CDR3: TGCAGTGCAAACAGGGAAGGGGAATTCTTC.

This clone was detected a few times. The chain employs TRBV15 and TRBJ1-4, with a possible D match to TRBD1 (5 bases). Between the trimmed V and J ends, which lost 1 base and 8 bases, there was a span of 17 bases. The CDR3 is 16 amino acids. The germline V gene encodes CDR1 LNHNV and CDR2 YYDKDF (reference sequence). The CDR3 here is CATSRAGTTAGEKLFF. Here the CDR3 DNA reads TGTGCCACCAGCAGAGCCGGGACGACGGCGGGAGAAAAACTGTTTTTT.

In this sample, this clone turned up once. This chain uses TRBV5-1 with TRBJ1-2; 9 bases are shared with TRBD1. Unmatched junction bases numbered 2, after V lost 3 bases and J lost 8 bases. The CDR3 covers 12 residues. Germline CDR1 is SGHRS and CDR2 is YFSETQ. The CDR3 DNA follows: TGCGCCAGCAGCTCGGGACAGGGAGGCTACACCTTC. It specifies CASSSGQGGYTF.

The CDR3 protein is CASSQDSRAYEQYF. The CDR3 nucleotides read TGCGCCAGCAGCCAAGACTCGCGGGCCTACGAGCAGTACTTC. The chain has TRBV4-3 and TRBJ2-7; possible D gene TRBD2, 5 bases. V lost 0 bases and J lost 2, with 8 bases in between. The CDR3 covers 14 residues. The V gene's germline CDR1 is LGHNA and CDR2 YSLEER.

In its sample, this clone was seen a few times. This chain connects TRBV9 to TRBJ2-5, with 8 bases aligning to TRBD2. Germline lookup yields CDR1 SGDLS and CDR2 YYNGEE. The CDR3 is 16 amino acids. J gave up 2 bases and V 0 bases, and 6 bases lay outside the gene matches. This CDR3 is CASSVATGGQQETQYF. CDR3 sequence (DNA): TGTGCCAGCAGCGTAGCGACGGGAGGGCAACAAGAGACCCAGTACTTC.

The J gene is TRBJ1-1, the V gene TRBV5-1; 9 bases agree with TRBD1. The V gene end was trimmed by 2 bases and the J gene end by 2 bases; junction bases not matched to a gene: 7. Germline lookup yields CDR1 SGHRS and CDR2 YFSETQ. This CDR3 is built from 16 residues. Here the CDR3 reads CASSLQGTGSNTEAFF. The CDR3 region has the DNA TGCGCCAGCAGCTTACAGGGGACAGGGTCCAACACTGAAGCTTTCTTT.

This chain uses TRBV4-1 with TRBJ1-2; TRBD1 is a possible D gene (5 bases). Deletions cut 0 bases from V and 7 bases from J, with 18 bases between. The CDR3 runs to 16 residues. Per germline, CDR1 MGHRA and CDR2 YSYEKL. In DNA, the CDR3 is TGCGCCAGCAGCCAAGACTTTCAGGGCTCCTTAGGTGGCTACACCTTC. As protein: CASSQDFQGSLGGYTF.

The chain uses TRBV6-5 and TRBJ1-3; D is unresolved. CDR1 is MNHEY, CDR2 SVGAGI, per germline. The V end was cut by 6 bases, the J end by 4 bases, with 16 bases between. This CDR3 contains 15 residues. CDR3 loop: CASRLSSGGGNTIYF. The CDR3 region has the DNA TGTGCCAGCAGGCTAAGTTCGGGAGGAGGAAACACCATATATTTT.

In the case of this clone: A read error may account for a junction end that differs from germline. The chain recombines TRBV7-3 with TRBJ2-1, with TRBD1 as a possible D gene (7 bases). Germline CDR1 and CDR2: SGHTA and FQGTGA. The length of the CDR3 is 16 residues. CDR3 region: CASSLVAGGLDNEQFF. The CDR3 nucleotides read TGCGCCAGCAGCTTAGTAGCAGGGGGGTTAGACAATGAGCAGTTCTTC. Filled out from reference TRBV7-3 and TRBJ2-1, the complete variable domain reads GAGVSQTPSNKVTEKGKYVELRCDPISGHTALYWYRQSLGQGPEFLIYFQGTGAADDSGLPNDRFFAVRPEGSVSTLKIQRTERGDSAVYLCASSLVAGGLDNEQFFGPGTRLTVL.

The genes are TRBV5-6 and TRBJ2-2; TRBD2 aligns across 7 bases. The J segment lost 1 base and the V segment lost 0 bases, leaving 3 bases of the junction unmatched. The CDR3 has 16 residues. The germline gives CDR1 SGHDT, CDR2 YYEEEE. This chain's CDR3 is CASSLVGGLNTGELFF. CDR3 nucleotides: TGTGCCAGCAGCTTGGTGGGGGGGTTGAACACCGGGGAGCTGTTTTTT.

This rearrangement joins TRBV7-9 to TRBJ2-6, with D possibly TRBD1 on 6 matching bases. The V end lost 1 base, the J end lost 0 bases, and 13 bases lay between the germline ends. Germline-derived CDR1 and CDR2 are SEHNR and FQNEAQ (reference sequence). The CDR3 runs 18 residues. Here the CDR3 DNA reads TGTGCCAGCAGCTTAGACAGGGCTGCCTACTCTGGGGCCAACGTCCTGACTTTC. Translated: CASSLDRAAYSGANVLTF.

This clone was observed a handful of times. The CDR3 nucleotides read TGTGCCTGGAGCTTGGGACAGGGGGCAGGAAACACCATATATTTT. Translating it yields CAWSLGQGAGNTIYF. The chain combines TRBV30 with TRBJ1-3, with TRBD1 identical over 12 bases. Germline lookup yields CDR1 GTSNPN and CDR2 SVGIG (reference sequence). This CDR3 is 15 amino acids long. J gave up 4 bases and V 3 bases, and 4 bases lay outside the gene matches.

The rearrangement uses TRBV4-1 and TRBJ2-1; D is unresolved. Germline values: CDR1 MGHRA, CDR2 YSYEKL. The CDR3 totals 16 residues. V shed 0 bases and J shed 0 bases, with 9 bases lying between them. The CDR3 DNA reads TGCGCCAGCAGCCAAGATTCTATCTACTCCTACAATGAGCAGTTCTTC. Encoded protein: CASSQDSIYSYNEQFF.

Only a few counts were recorded for this clone. The chain employs TRBV11-3 and TRBJ2-1, with D perhaps TRBD2 (5 bases). Trimming removed 2 bases at V and 6 bases at J, with 8 bases between. From germline, CDR1 is SGHNT and CDR2 YENEEA. CDR3 length equals 13 residues. The CDR3 DNA is TGTGCCAGCAGCTTACGGAGGCCCAATGAGCAGTTCTTC. Its translation: CASSLRRPNEQFF.

This chain uses TRBV14 with TRBJ1-1; weak D call: TRBD1 (6 bases). This CDR3 has 13 amino acids. V lost 4 bases, J lost 4 bases, and 10 bases lay in between. Germline V gene sequence: CDR1 SGHDN, CDR2 FVKESK. The CDR3 here is CASSLGTTTEAFF. The CDR3 DNA follows: TGTGCCAGCAGCCTCGGGACAACCACTGAAGCTTTCTTT.

This sequence joins TRBV15 and TRBJ1-2, with D unclear. Trimming stripped 0 bases from V and 7 bases from J, with 12 bases between. CDR1 is LNHNV and CDR2 is YYDKDF in the germline V gene (reference sequence). The CDR3 covers 14 residues. CDR3 in amino acids: CATSRDRSPIGYTF. The DNA for the CDR3 is TGTGCCACCAGCAGAGATCGGTCACCTATTGGCTACACCTTC.